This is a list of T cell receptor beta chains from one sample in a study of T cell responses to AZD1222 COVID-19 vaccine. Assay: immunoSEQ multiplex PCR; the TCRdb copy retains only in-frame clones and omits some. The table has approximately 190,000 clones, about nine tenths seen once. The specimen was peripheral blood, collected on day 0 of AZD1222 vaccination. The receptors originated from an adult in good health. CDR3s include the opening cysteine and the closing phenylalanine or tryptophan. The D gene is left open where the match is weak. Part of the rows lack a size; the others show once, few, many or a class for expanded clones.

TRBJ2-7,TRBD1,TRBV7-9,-,TGTGCCAGCAGCTTAGGGGGACAGGGTAGGGAGCAGTACTTC,CASSLGGQGREQYF
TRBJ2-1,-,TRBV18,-,TGTGCCAGCTCACCAGGGGTAGACGATGAGCAGTTCTTC,CASSPGVDDEQFF
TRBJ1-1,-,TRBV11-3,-,TGTGCCAGCAGCTTAGGTCTATCAGATCCTGAAGCTTTCTTT,CASSLGLSDPEAFF
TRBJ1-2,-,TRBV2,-,TGTGCCAGCAGTCCAGGACCTTTTAACTATGGCTACACCTTC,CASSPGPFNYGYTF
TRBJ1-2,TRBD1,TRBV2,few,TGTGCCAGCAGCAGGATCAGGGGGGAAGTAGATGGCTACACCTTC,CASSRIRGEVDGYTF
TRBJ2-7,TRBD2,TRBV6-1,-,TGTGCCAGCAGTGGGAAGGGGACTAGCGACAACTACGAGCAGTACTTC,CASSGKGTSDNYEQYF
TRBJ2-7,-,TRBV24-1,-,TGTGCCACCAGTGATTTAGCGAGGGGGGGCACCTACGAGCAGTACTTC,CATSDLARGGTYEQYF
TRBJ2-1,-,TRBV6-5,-,TGTGCCAGCTCCGATGCAGCAGGGGGGTTTTTTCAGCAGTTCTTC,CASSDAAGGFFQQFF
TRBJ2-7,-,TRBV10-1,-,TGCGCCAGCAGCCACCCTCCTAGCTCCTACGAGCAGTACTTC,CASSHPPSSYEQYF
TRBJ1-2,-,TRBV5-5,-,TGTGCCAGCAGCGGGCAGGGGACTAACTATGGCTACACCTTC,CASSGQGTNYGYTF
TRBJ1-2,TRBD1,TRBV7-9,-,TGTGCCAGCACCCAAGGGACAGTCTATGGCTACACCTTC,CASTQGTVYGYTF
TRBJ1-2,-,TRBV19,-,TGTGCCAGTAGTATGGACAGCTTACTCTATGGCTACACCTTC,CASSMDSLLYGYTF
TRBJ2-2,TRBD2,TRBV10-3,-,TGTGCCATCAGTGGTATGACTAGCGGGGGGGTAGACACCGGGGAGCTGTTTTTT,CAISGMTSGGVDTGELFF
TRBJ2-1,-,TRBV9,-,TGTGCCAGCAGCGGACAGCCCCAGCGCAATGAGCAGTTCTTC,CASSGQPQRNEQFF
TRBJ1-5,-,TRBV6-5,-,TGTGCCAGCAGTCCCAGGGACGGTGATCAGCCCCAGCATTTT,CASSPRDGDQPQHF
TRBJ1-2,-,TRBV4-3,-,TGCGCCAGCAGCCAAGACCGGGCGACCTATGGCTACACCTTC,CASSQDRATYGYTF
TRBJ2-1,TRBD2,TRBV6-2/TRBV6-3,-,TGTGCCAGCAGTCATAGCGGGAGTCGGTATGAGCAGTTCTTC,CASSHSGSRYEQFF
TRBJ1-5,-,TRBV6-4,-,TGTGCCAGCAGTGTCACAGAGGATTATAGCAATCAGCCCCAGCATTTT,CASSVTEDYSNQPQHF
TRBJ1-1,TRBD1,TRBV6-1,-,TGTGCCAGCAGTGAAATACAGGGGGGGATGACTCCTGAAGCTTTCTTT,CASSEIQGGMTPEAFF
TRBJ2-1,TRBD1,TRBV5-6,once,TGTGCCAGCAGCTGGGGCACAGGGGGCAATGAGCAGTTCTTC,CASSWGTGGNEQFF
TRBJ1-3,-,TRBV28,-,TGTGCCAGCAGAACCCACTCGGAATCACACTCTGGAAACACCATATATTTT,CASRTHSESHSGNTIYF
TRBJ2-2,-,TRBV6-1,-,TGTGCCAGCAGTGAACCAACCCCTATAGCAGGGGACGGGCCTGCCGGGGAGCTGTTTTTT,CASSEPTPIAGDGPAGELFF
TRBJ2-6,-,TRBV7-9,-,TGTGCCAGCAGCTTCGGCGGGGACTCTGGGGCCAACGTCCTGACTTTC,CASSFGGDSGANVLTF
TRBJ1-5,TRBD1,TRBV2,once,TGTGCCAGCAGGGACAGGGGGGACGGCAATCAGCCCCAGCATTTT,CASRDRGDGNQPQHF
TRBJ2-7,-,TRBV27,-,TGTGCCAGCAGTTTTGCGGGCTCCTACGAGCAGTACTTC,CASSFAGSYEQYF
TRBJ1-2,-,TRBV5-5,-,TGTGCCAGCAGCGAGGGGCAGGGCCTCTATGGCTACACCTTC,CASSEGQGLYGYTF